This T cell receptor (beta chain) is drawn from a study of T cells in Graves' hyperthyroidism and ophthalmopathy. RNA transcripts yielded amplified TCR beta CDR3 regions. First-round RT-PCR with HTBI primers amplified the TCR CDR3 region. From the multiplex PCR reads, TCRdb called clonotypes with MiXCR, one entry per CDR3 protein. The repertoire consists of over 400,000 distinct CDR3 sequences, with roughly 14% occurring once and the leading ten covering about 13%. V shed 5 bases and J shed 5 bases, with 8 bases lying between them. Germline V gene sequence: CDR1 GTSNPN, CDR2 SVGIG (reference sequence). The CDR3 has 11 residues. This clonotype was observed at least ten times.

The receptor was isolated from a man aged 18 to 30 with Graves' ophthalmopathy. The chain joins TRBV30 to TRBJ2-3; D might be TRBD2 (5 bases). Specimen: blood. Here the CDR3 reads CAWDYVDTQYF. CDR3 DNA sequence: TGTGCCTGGGACTATGTAGATACGCAGTATTTT.